This T cell receptor (beta chain) was sequenced for a study of cytomegalovirus exposure and HLA in healthy donors. The PCR had 60 Vbeta and 13 Jbeta primers. Method: immunoSEQ multiplex PCR; TCRdb's copy keeps in-frame clones and lacks some. Among 150,000 to 200,000 clones listed, 65% to 70% were seen once. Germline-derived CDR1 and CDR2 are SNHLY and FYNNEI. V was clipped by 4 bases and J by 3 bases; unmatched bases: 4. The CDR3 is 15 amino acids. Study-wide points: A highly shared variant cluster was judged a likely technical artifact.

This clone was detected only a few times. Antigen unknown. This TCR derives from a woman in her late teens or twenties in good health and CMV-seropositive. What was sequenced was PBMCs. This chain links TRBV2 with TRBJ2-1; TRBD2 matches at 9 bases. The CDR3 region has the DNA TGTGCCAGCAGTGGTCCTAGCGGGGACTACAATGAGCAGTTCTTC. This encodes CASSGPSGDYNEQFF.